One and the same sample provided the 16 T cell receptor beta chains below, sequenced in a study of cytomegalovirus exposure and HLA in healthy donors. Primers for the PCR totalled 60 Vbeta and 13 Jbeta. Repertoires were generated with immunoSEQ multiplex PCR, while TCRdb's copy carries only in-frame clones and drops some. The sample lists about 140,000 clones, around 79% occurring once. The sequencing sample was made of PBMCs. These receptors were obtained from a woman aged 50 to 65 in good health and CMV-seropositive.

J is TRBJ2-1 and V is TRBV10-3; D perhaps matches TRBD2 (5 bases). The CDR3 consists of 12 residues. The germline V gene has CDR1 ENHRY and CDR2 SYGVKD. The V and J ends lost 4 bases and 8 bases respectively, with 9 bases between them. The CDR3 region has the DNA TGTGCCATCAGTGCGAGGGCGGATGAGCAGTTCTTC. Protein sequence: CAISARADEQFF.

V usage is TRBV29-1 and J usage is TRBJ1-1; 10 nucleotides match TRBD1. The CDR3 spans 14 residues. Germline CDR1 SQVTM, CDR2 ANQGSEA. Trimming cost V 2 bases and J 4 bases; bases outside gene matches: 4. The CDR3 sequence is CSVEKWDRGTEAFF. Written as DNA, the CDR3 is TGCAGCGTTGAAAAATGGGACAGGGGCACTGAAGCTTTCTTT.

The V gene is TRBV5-1, the J gene TRBJ2-1; maybe TRBD1 (6 bases). Germline V lookup: CDR1 SGHRS, CDR2 YFSETQ. V was clipped by 0 bases and J by 0 bases, with 10 bases between them. The CDR3 covers 16 residues. CDR3 residues: CASSLARGGSYNEQFF. The DNA for the CDR3 is TGCGCCAGCAGCTTGGCCAGAGGGGGCTCCTACAATGAGCAGTTCTTC.

The chain combines TRBV28 with TRBJ1-2; D might be TRBD1 (6 bases). V was pared by 4 bases and J by 7 bases, with 25 bases between. Germline V CDR1 and CDR2: MDHEN, SYDVKM. CDR3 length: 17 amino acids. As DNA, the CDR3 is TGTGCCAGCAGTTCTCGGGGGGCACCACTGGGGAGAGGTGGCTACACCTTC. This translates into CASSSRGAPLGRGGYTF.

This rearrangement joins TRBV28 to TRBJ1-1; D unclear. CDR1 is MDHEN and CDR2 is SYDVKM in the germline V gene. The ends were cut back, 3 bases at V and 0 bases at J, with 2 bases in the middle. The CDR3 sequence is 12 residues long. CDR3 DNA sequence: TGTGCCAGCAGTTTTATGAACACTGAAGCTTTCTTT. Encoded protein: CASSFMNTEAFF. Looking up the rest from reference TRBV28 and TRBJ1-1 gives the full variable domain: DVKVTQSSRYLVKRTGEKVFLECVQDMDHENMFWYRQDPGLGLRLIYFSYDVKMKEKGDIPEGYSVSREKKERFSLILESASTNQTSMYLCASSFMNTEAFFGQGTRLTVV.

The chain recombines TRBV4-3 with TRBJ2-4; D possibly corresponds to TRBD2 (5 bases). This CDR3 contains 14 residues. From germline, CDR1 is LGHNA and CDR2 YSLEER. V was pared by 0 bases and J by 9 bases, with 12 bases between. CDR3 amino acids: CASSQDRVAGIQYF. The CDR3 coding sequence is TGCGCCAGCAGCCAAGATAGGGTCGCGGGCATTCAGTACTTC.

The chain carries TRBV4-3 and TRBJ2-3; TRBD1 agrees at 8 bases. This CDR3 has 15 amino acids. Unmatched junction bases numbered 3, after V lost 0 bases and J lost 4 bases. Germline V gives CDR1 LGHNA, CDR2 YSLEER. CDR3 nucleotides: TGCGCCAGCAGCCAAGAAAGGACAGGGCCAGATACGCAGTATTTT. Its protein product is CASSQERTGPDTQYF.

V gene TRBV5-1 combines with J gene TRBJ2-7; D is unresolved. Germline values: CDR1 SGHRS, CDR2 YFSETQ. The CDR3 totals 15 residues. V lost 4 bases, J lost 6 bases, and 20 bases lay in between. CDR3 loop: CASSVRSEFDGEQYF. CDR3 sequence (DNA): TGCGCCAGCAGCGTTCGGAGTGAGTTCGACGGCGAGCAGTACTTC.

The genes are TRBV5-4 and TRBJ2-5; D is unresolved. Germline-derived CDR1 and CDR2 are SGHNT and YYREEE (reference sequence). V shed 0 bases and J shed 4 bases, with 10 bases lying between them. This CDR3 comprises 14 residues. CDR3 residues: CASSLALGVETQYF. CDR3 coding DNA: TGTGCCAGCAGCTTGGCTTTGGGCGTAGAGACCCAGTACTTC.

The chain carries TRBV19 and TRBJ2-7; 10 nucleotides line up with TRBD2. The length of the CDR3 is 14 residues. Germline V lookup: CDR1 LNHDA, CDR2 SQIVND (reference sequence). The trim removed 4 bases at V and 5 bases at J, leaving 5 bases unmatched. This CDR3 is CASSNPGLANEQYF. CDR3 DNA: TGTGCCAGTAGTAATCCGGGACTAGCGAACGAGCAGTACTTC.

CDR3 in amino acids: CASSFGLSTDTQYF. The CDR3 region has the DNA TGTGCCAGCAGCTTCGGACTCAGCACAGATACGCAGTATTTT. The chain recombines TRBV11-3 with TRBJ2-3, with D maybe TRBD2 (5 bases). From germline, CDR1 is SGHNT and CDR2 YENEEA. The V end was cut by 3 bases, the J end by 0 bases, with 7 bases between. The length of the CDR3 is 14 residues.

This clone was observed a few times. V is TRBV7-2 and J is TRBJ1-2; D possibly corresponds to TRBD1 (5 bases). V was pared by 5 bases and J by 6 bases, with 28 bases between. In germline, CDR1 is SGHTA, CDR2 FQGNSA. The length of the CDR3 is 18 residues. The CDR3 DNA reads TGTGCCAGCAGCCAACCTACATCAGGTGACAGAAGGGAAAATGGCTACACCTTC. It specifies CASSQPTSGDRRENGYTF.

J is TRBJ2-1 and V is TRBV19, with 8 nucleotides matching TRBD2. This CDR3 is built from 13 residues. The J segment lost 10 bases and the V segment lost 7 bases, leaving 9 bases of the junction unmatched. Germline values: CDR1 LNHDA, CDR2 SQIVND (reference sequence). CDR3 DNA sequence: TGTGCCAGTACCCTGGGACTAGGGAACGAGCAGTTCTTC. Translated, it gives CASTLGLGNEQFF.

The chain has TRBV19 and TRBJ1-5; D is possibly TRBD1 (6 bases). Deletions cut 9 bases from V and 5 bases from J, with 17 bases between. Germline CDR1 and CDR2: LNHDA and SQIVND (reference sequence). This CDR3 is built from 14 residues. In DNA, the CDR3 is TGTGCCAGCCAGACAGGCTTCCCAGATCAGCCCCAGCATTTT. Translated, it gives CASQTGFPDQPQHF.

This CDR3 is CASSWGQGNMNTEAFF. In DNA form, the CDR3 reads TGTGCCAGCAGTTGGGGACAGGGCAACATGAACACTGAAGCTTTCTTT. This rearrangement joins TRBV28 to TRBJ1-1, with TRBD1 identical over 9 bases. CDR1 and CDR2 from the germline V gene are MDHEN and SYDVKM. The CDR3 contains 16 residues. The J segment lost 0 bases and the V segment lost 4 bases, leaving 6 bases of the junction unmatched.

The chain employs TRBV27 and TRBJ1-1, with TRBD1 matching over 9 bases. The germline V gene has CDR1 MNHEY and CDR2 SMNVEV (reference sequence). This CDR3 contains 13 residues. V gave up 6 bases and J gave up 10 bases; unmatched junction bases: 9. DNA for the CDR3: TGTGCCAGCAGGACCACAGGGGGCGAGGGAGCTTTCTTT. Translation: CASRTTGGEGAFF.